One sample yielded the 7 T cell receptor beta chains listed below, sequenced in a study of blood T cells in healthy people across ages. PCR was performed a second time for roughly 7 to 12 cycles using a sample-barcoded 5' primer and a J-beta primer mix. TCRdb itself ran the 5' RACE reads through MiXCR, one entry per CDR3 protein. The sample has more than 450,000 distinct CDR3 sequences, about 29% seen once. This same sample was also taken into another study, of T cells of mothers and their children.

Sequenced material: blood. These receptors originate from a boy younger than 10 in good health.

The sample holds a few counts of this clonotype. The gene calls are TRBV20-1 and TRBJ2-5; D call uncertain. The CDR3 is 13 residues long. CDR1 and CDR2 from the germline V gene are DFQATT and SNEGSKA (reference sequence). V was pared by 6 bases and J by 0 bases, with 11 bases between. This CDR3 reads CSACGLDQETQYF. In DNA form, the CDR3 reads TGCAGTGCGTGCGGCCTCGACCAAGAGACCCAGTACTTC.

The CDR3 reads CASSQDRGRGQETQYF. The DNA for the CDR3 is TGCGCCAGCAGCCAAGATCGGGGCAGGGGGCAAGAGACCCAGTACTTC. The chain combines TRBV4-1 with TRBJ2-5, with 7 positions matching TRBD1. The CDR3 totals 16 residues. Germline trimming cut 0 bases from V and 2 bases from J; bases unmatched to any gene: 6. Germline CDR1 is MGHRA and CDR2 is YSYEKL.

This clonotype was found a few times. This sequence joins TRBV7-9 and TRBJ2-1; D is possibly TRBD2 (7 bases). The J call may not be correct, given that the DNA end is closer to TRBJ2-7. CDR3 length: 14 amino acids. Germline CDR1 and CDR2: SEHNR and FQNEAQ (reference sequence). The CDR3 loop reads CASSLAGGPNEQYF. The CDR3 DNA sequence: TGTGCCAGCAGCTTAGCGGGGGGGCCCAACGAGCAGTACTTC.

The chain couples TRBV20-1 to TRBJ2-3; D is undetermined. V dropped 1 base and J dropped 2 bases, with 10 bases sitting between them. The CDR3 is 14 residues long. Germline loops: CDR1 DFQATT, CDR2 SNEGSKA (reference sequence). In nucleotides, the CDR3 is TGCAGTGCTAGAGCCCCCATCACCACAGATACGCAGTATTTT. Its protein is CSARAPITTDTQYF.

Note on this clonotype: Mismatch with germline at one junction end may stem from a read error. This rearrangement joins TRBV27 to TRBJ1-2; D is unclear. CDR3 length: 15 residues. The germline CDR1 and CDR2 sequences are MNHEY and SMNVEV (reference sequence). CDR3 DNA sequence: TGTGCCAGCAGTTTATCGCGACACCAAAACTATGGCCACACCTTC. Amino acids: CASSLSRHQNYGHTF.

The chain is built from TRBV25-1 and TRBJ1-2, with D unresolved. This CDR3 region has 15 residues. V was cut by 1 base and J by 4 bases, with 13 bases left in between. Looked up from germline, CDR1 is MGHDK and CDR2 is SYGVNS. The CDR3 DNA reads TGTGCCAGCAGTGAATTGGCGTCGCGGGGCTATGGCTACACCTTC. Protein: CASSELASRGYGYTF.

This clonotype was counted between two and nine times. The chain couples TRBV10-3 to TRBJ2-6, with D maybe TRBD1 (6 bases). V was shortened by 4 bases and J by 0 bases, with 19 bases between the two germline ends. CDR1 is ENHRY and CDR2 is SYGVKD in the germline V gene. The CDR3 extends over 19 amino acids. The CDR3 sequence: CAISGSGQRQFSGANVLTF. In nucleotides, the CDR3 is TGTGCCATCAGTGGTTCCGGACAGAGACAATTCTCTGGGGCCAACGTCCTGACTTTC.